This T cell receptor (beta chain) was observed in a study of blood T cell repertoires in COVID-19. Study-wide context: Italy, Spain and the United States were the sources of the convalescent and acute COVID-19 samples. T cells, B-cell-depleted T cells, or PBMCs provided the cDNA or gDNA that served as material.

Methods used by the authors: The authors estimated nucleated cell counts from reference gene primer amplification. Profiling relied on immunoSEQ multiplex PCR, and the TCRdb table lists in-frame clones only, not all of them. V, J and clone size are those of that table, while D and trimming were read from the DNA. The top ten clones hold approximately 40% of a sample with tens of thousands of clones, about 83% of them seen once. CDR1 and CDR2 from the germline V gene are SGHTS and YDEGEE. The CDR3 consists of 14 residues. V lost 4 bases and J lost 4, with 14 bases in between. The TCR originated in a man older than 75 with acute or convalescent COVID-19. The source material was peripheral blood. The chain has TRBV5-8 and TRBJ1-1, with D possibly being TRBD1 (5 bases). CDR3 residues: CASSLRVSITEAFF. CDR3 coding DNA: TGTGCCAGCAGCCTCAGGGTATCTATCACTGAAGCTTTCTTT.